This paragraph reports one TCR beta chain. Its cognate antigen is unknown. The CDR3 has 15 amino acids. Trimming took 5 bases from V and 9 from J; bases not matched to a gene: 10. Germline-derived CDR1 and CDR2 are SGHDT and YYEEEE. With ipilimumab providing CTLA-4 blockade, focal radiation was administered to patients who had chemo-refractory metastatic non-small-cell lung cancer. The sample comes from a study of radiotherapy plus CTLA-4 blockade in lung cancer. The wider study: Objective responses arose in approximately 17% of patients, and 25% to 35% experienced disease control. Study observations and caveats: Radiotherapy with ipilimumab was followed by blood expansion of tumor-derived clones.

TCRdb's copy holds only in-frame clones and misses some; the assay was immunoSEQ multiplex PCR. Of more than 90,000 clones listed, 70% to 90% are singletons. The TCR comes from a human donor with non-small cell lung cancer that progressed on radiotherapy plus ipilimumab. The chain has TRBV5-6 and TRBJ2-3, with 12 bases that match TRBD2. The input for sequencing was peripheral blood, taken from a patient treated with radiotherapy plus ipilimumab. The CDR3: CASRELAGGRGTQYF. CDR3 DNA: TGTGCCAGCAGGGAACTAGCGGGAGGCCGGGGCACGCAGTATTTT.